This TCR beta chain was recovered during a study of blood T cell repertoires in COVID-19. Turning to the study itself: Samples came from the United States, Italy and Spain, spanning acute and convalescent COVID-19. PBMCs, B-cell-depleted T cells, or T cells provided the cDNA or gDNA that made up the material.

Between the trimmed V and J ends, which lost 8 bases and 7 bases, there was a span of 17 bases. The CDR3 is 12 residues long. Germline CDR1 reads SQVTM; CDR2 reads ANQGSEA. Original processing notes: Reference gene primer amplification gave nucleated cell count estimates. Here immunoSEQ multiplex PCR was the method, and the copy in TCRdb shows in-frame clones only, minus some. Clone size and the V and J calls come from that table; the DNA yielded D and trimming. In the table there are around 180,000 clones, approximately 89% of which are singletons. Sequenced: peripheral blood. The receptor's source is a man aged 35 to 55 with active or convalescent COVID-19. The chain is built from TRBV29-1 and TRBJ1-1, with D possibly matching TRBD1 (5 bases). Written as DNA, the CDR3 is TGCAGCTTTGCAGGGAAATCTCATGAAGCTTTCTTT. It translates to CSFAGKSHEAFF.